This T cell receptor (beta chain) was profiled in a study of cytomegalovirus exposure and HLA in healthy donors. Background on the study: Unique TCRs numbering some 93 million, obtained from HLA-typed donors, made up an early data release. Study-level points and caveats: For TCR beta chains, V- and J-gene trimming was later linked to a missense DCLRE1C variant. Immune exposure information comprised only CMV serostatus. A later analysis showed that HLA-associated TCR beta chains had undergone more clonal expansion than equally common others.

V trimming: 3 bases; J trimming: 0 bases; junction bases outside the gene matches: 3. CDR1 is SEHNR, CDR2 FQNEAQ, per germline (reference sequence). There are 17 residues in the CDR3. Comments on this clone: No antigen is known for it.

PCR amplification relied on 60 Vbeta primers (plus 13 Jbeta primers). TCRdb keeps only in-frame clones here, not all; method: immunoSEQ multiplex PCR. Of 200,000 to 300,000 clones in the sample, approximately 85% were seen once. The sample consisted of PBMCs. The chain carries TRBV7-9 and TRBJ2-1; 12 bases agree with TRBD2. The clonotype was recovered from a middle-aged woman in good health and CMV-seropositive. The CDR3 nucleotides read TGTGCCAGCAGCTTTCCGACTAGCGGGAGCTCCTACAATGAGCAGTTCTTC. Translation gives CASSFPTSGSSYNEQFF.